This T cell receptor (beta chain) was identified during a study of shared clonotypes between healthy human individuals. The CDR3 totals 14 residues. V lost 2 bases to trimming and J lost 0 bases, with 8 bases between them. Germline V gene sequence: CDR1 MNHNY, CDR2 SVGAGI (reference sequence). Splitting of each subset's genomic DNA was done evenly across several immunoSEQ plates. Assay: immunoSEQ multiplex PCR; the TCRdb copy retains only in-frame clones and omits some. The table has 2 million to 3 million clones, around 90% seen once. V usage is TRBV6-6 and J usage is TRBJ2-7, with D uncertain. The TCR comes from a man aged 18 to 29 in good health. Sequencing was done on a sample of naive CD4+ T cells sorted from blood. Subset defined: CD45RA+ positively selected. The CDR3 spells CASSYRGNSYEQYF. In nucleotides, the CDR3 is TGTGCCAGCAGTTACAGAGGAAACTCCTACGAGCAGTACTTC.